Reported below is one TCR beta chain. CDR1 and CDR2 (germline): LNHDA, SQIVND (reference sequence). The CDR3 extends over 15 amino acids. The ends were cut back, 0 bases at V and 3 bases at J, with 12 bases in the middle. Here immunoSEQ multiplex PCR was the method, and the copy in TCRdb shows in-frame clones only, minus some. The data show 210,000 or so clones, approximately 80% seen once. These data are taken from a study of blood T cell repertoires in COVID-19. Study information: T cells, B-cell-depleted T cells, or PBMCs supplied cDNA or gDNA.

The sample was PBMCs or T cells enriched from blood (not recorded which). The chain couples TRBV19 to TRBJ2-7, with D maybe TRBD1 (5 bases). The source is a woman in her forties with acute COVID-19. The CDR3 reads CASSIEAGQHYEQYF. CDR3 coding DNA: TGTGCCAGTAGTATAGAGGCAGGGCAGCACTACGAGCAGTACTTC.